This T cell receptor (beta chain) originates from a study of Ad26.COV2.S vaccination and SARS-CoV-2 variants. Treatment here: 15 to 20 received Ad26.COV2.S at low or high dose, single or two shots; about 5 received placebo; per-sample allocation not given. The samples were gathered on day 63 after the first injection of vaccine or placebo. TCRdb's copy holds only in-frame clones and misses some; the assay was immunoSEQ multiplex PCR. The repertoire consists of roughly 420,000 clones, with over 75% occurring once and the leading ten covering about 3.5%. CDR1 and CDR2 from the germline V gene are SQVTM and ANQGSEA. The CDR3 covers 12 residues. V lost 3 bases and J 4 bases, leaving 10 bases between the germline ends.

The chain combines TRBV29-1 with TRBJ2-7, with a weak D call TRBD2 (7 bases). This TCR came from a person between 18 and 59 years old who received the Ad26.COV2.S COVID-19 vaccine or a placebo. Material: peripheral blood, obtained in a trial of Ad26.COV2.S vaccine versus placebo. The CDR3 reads CSVERGQYEQYF. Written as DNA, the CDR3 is TGCAGCGTTGAGCGGGGGCAGTACGAGCAGTACTTC.